This T cell receptor (beta chain) was retrieved from a study of shared clonotypes between healthy human individuals. The germline V and J ends were trimmed by 5 bases and 2 bases, with 16 bases remaining between them. The CDR3 totals 16 residues. Germline V lookup: CDR1 KGHSH, CDR2 LQKENI. Each cell subset's genomic DNA was divided evenly among several immunoSEQ plates. Generated by immunoSEQ multiplex PCR, the TCRdb table keeps only in-frame clones and is missing some. This repertoire shows 2.3 million or so clones, more than 80% found once; its top ten account for 0.35% to 0.45%. This chain links TRBV18 with TRBJ1-3, with a possible D match to TRBD1 (6 bases). This clonotype originated in a man aged 18 to 29 in good health. Some clones in this sample may be carry-over from other donors' samples. The specimen sequenced was naive CD4+ T cells from PBMCs. As for subset: CD45RA+ positively selected. The CDR3 nucleotides are TGTGCCAGCTCAAATACAGGGTTTGGGACTGGAAACACCATATATTTT. Its protein is CASSNTGFGTGNTIYF.